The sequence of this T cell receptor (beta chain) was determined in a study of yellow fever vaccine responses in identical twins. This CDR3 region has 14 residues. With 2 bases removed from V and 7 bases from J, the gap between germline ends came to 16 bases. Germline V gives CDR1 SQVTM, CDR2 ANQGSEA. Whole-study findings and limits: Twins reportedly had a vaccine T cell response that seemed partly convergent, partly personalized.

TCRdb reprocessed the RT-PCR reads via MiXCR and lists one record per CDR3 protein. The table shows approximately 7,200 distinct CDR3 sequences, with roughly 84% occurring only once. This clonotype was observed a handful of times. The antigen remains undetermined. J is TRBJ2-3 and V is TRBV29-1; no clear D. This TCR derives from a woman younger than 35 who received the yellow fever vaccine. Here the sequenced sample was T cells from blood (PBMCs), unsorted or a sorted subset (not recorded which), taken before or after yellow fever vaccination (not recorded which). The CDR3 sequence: CSVERPEQLYTQYF. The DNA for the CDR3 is TGCAGCGTTGAACGGCCTGAACAATTGTATACGCAGTATTTT.